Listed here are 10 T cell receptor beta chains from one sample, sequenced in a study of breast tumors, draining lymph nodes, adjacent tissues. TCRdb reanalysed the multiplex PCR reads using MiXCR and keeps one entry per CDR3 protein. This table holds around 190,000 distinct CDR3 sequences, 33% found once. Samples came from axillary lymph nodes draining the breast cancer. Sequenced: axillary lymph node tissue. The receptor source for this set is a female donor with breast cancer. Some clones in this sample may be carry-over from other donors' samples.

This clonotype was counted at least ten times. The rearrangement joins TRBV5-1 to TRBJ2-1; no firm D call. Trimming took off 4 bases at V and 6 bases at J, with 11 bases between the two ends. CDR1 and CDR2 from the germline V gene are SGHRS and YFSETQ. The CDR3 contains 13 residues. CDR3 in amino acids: CASSDLRGNEQFF. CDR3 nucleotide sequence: TGCGCCAGCAGCGATTTGAGAGGCAATGAGCAGTTCTTC.

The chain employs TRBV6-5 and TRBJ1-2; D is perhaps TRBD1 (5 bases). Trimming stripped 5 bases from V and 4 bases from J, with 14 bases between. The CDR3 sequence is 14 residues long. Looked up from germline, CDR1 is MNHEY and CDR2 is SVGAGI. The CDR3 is CASSHGGGGYGYTF. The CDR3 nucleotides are TGTGCCAGCAGTCACGGCGGGGGAGGCTATGGCTACACCTTC.

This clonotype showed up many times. The CDR3 sequence: CASSTQALGKGYTF. The CDR3 coding sequence is TGTGCCAGTAGTACACAGGCTCTGGGGAAGGGCTACACCTTC. This chain connects TRBV19 to TRBJ1-2; possible D gene TRBD1, 5 bases. Germline-derived CDR1 and CDR2 are LNHDA and SQIVND (reference sequence). This CDR3 has 14 amino acids. Trimming removed 4 bases from V and 8 bases from J, with 17 bases in between.

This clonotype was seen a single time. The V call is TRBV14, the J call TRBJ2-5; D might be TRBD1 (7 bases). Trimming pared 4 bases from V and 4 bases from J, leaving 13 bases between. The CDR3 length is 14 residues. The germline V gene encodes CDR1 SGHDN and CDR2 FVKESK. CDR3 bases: TGTGCCAGCAGCCTCGGGGGACAGAGAGAGACCCAGTACTTC. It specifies CASSLGGQRETQYF.

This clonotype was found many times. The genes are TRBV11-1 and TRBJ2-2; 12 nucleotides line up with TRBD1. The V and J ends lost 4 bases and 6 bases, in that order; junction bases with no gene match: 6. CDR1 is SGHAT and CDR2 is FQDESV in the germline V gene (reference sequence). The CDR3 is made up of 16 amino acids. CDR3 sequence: CASSSEGQGASGELFF. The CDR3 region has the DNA TGTGCCAGCAGCTCAGAGGGACAGGGGGCGTCCGGGGAGCTGTTTTTT. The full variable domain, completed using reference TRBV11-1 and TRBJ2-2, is EAEVAQSPRYKITEKSQAVAFWCDPISGHATLYWYRQILGQGPELLVQFQDESVVDDSQLPKDRFSAERLKGVDSTLKIQPAELGDSAMYLCASSSEGQGASGELFFGEGSRLTVL.

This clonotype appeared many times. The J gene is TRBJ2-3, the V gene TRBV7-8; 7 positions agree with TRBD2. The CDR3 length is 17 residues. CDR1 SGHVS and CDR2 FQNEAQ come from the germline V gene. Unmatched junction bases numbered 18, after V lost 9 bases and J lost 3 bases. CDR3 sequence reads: CASRRPRREIRTDTQYF. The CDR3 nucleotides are TGTGCCAGTCGGCGTCCAAGGCGGGAGATACGTACAGATACGCAGTATTTT.

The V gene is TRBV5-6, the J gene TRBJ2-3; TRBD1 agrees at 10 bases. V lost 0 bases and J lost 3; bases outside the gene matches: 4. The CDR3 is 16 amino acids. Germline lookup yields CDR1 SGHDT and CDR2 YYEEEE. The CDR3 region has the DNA TGTGCCAGCAGCTTGGGGGGACAGGGGTTTACAGATACGCAGTATTTT. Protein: CASSLGGQGFTDTQYF.

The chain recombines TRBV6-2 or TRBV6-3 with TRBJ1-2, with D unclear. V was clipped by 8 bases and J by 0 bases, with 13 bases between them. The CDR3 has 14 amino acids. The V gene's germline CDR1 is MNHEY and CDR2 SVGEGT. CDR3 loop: CASAPGSANYGYTF. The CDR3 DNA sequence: TGTGCCAGCGCGCCCGGGTCGGCTAACTATGGCTACACCTTC.

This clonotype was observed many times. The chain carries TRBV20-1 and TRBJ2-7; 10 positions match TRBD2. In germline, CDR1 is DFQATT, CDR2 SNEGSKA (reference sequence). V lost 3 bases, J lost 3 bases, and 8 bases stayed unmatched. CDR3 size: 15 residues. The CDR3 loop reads CSARYQAGGYYEQYF. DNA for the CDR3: TGCAGTGCTAGGTACCAAGCGGGGGGGTACTACGAGCAGTACTTC.

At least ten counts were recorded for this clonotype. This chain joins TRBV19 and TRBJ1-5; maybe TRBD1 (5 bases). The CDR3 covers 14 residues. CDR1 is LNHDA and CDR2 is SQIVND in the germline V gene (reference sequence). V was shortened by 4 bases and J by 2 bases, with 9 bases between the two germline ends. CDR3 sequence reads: CASSRVGGNQPQHF. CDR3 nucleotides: TGTGCCAGTAGTAGGGTGGGGGGCAATCAGCCCCAGCATTTT.